These 22 T cell receptor beta chains were sequenced from one sample in a study of Graves' ophthalmopathy and Graves' hyperthyroidism. The TCR beta CDR3 regions underwent amplification from RNA transcripts. The authors performed first-round RT-PCR with HTBI primers and then a second-round multiplex PCR. A single record per CDR3 protein comes from TCRdb applying MiXCR to the multiplex PCR reads. Among 400,000 or so distinct CDR3 sequences listed, approximately 17% were seen once. The source material was peripheral blood. Every receptor here comes from an adult woman with stable Graves' hyperthyroidism.

This clonotype was recorded at least ten times. DNA of the CDR3: TGTGCCAGCAGTGAACACGTAAAGGGCGGTCCCTACGAGCAGTACTTC. Residues: CASSEHVKGGPYEQYF. This chain uses TRBV25-1 with TRBJ2-7; no clear D. V gave up 2 bases and J gave up 2 bases, with 16 bases separating them. The CDR3 has 16 residues. Germline loops: CDR1 MGHDK, CDR2 SYGVNS.

This clonotype was counted many times. The chain employs TRBV6-2 or TRBV6-3 and TRBJ2-3; perhaps D is TRBD1 or TRBD2 (7 bases each). The CDR3 sequence is 18 residues long. Trimming cost V 2 bases and J 4 bases, with 22 bases left between them. Germline V gives CDR1 MNHEY, CDR2 SVGEGT. This chain's CDR3 is CASSYHLSGQGGPDTQYF. As DNA, the CDR3 is TGTGCCAGCAGTTACCACCTTAGCGGTCAGGGGGGGCCAGATACGCAGTATTTT.

This chain connects TRBV6-1 to TRBJ2-4; 13 bases fit TRBD2. The germline CDR1 and CDR2 sequences are MNHNS and SASEGT. V was clipped by 6 bases and J by 0 bases; unmatched bases: 5. The CDR3 is made up of 17 amino acids. CDR3 DNA: TGTGCCAGCAGCAGACTAGCGGGAGGACTAGCCAAAAACATTCAGTACTTC. Protein product: CASSRLAGGLAKNIQYF.

This clonotype has ten or more counts. The chain links TRBV18 to TRBJ2-5, with D tentatively TRBD2 (6 bases). There are 14 residues in the CDR3. Germline CDR1 is KGHSH and CDR2 is LQKENI. Trimming took off 6 bases at V and 4 bases at J, with 15 bases between the two ends. The chain's CDR3 is CASSGDSNSETQYF. The CDR3 DNA is TGTGCCAGCTCGGGGGACTCCAACTCAGAGACCCAGTACTTC.

The sample holds many counts of this clonotype. The V call is TRBV5-1, the J call TRBJ2-7, with a weak D call TRBD2 (6 bases). CDR3 length: 14 amino acids. The germline V gene encodes CDR1 SGHRS and CDR2 YFSETQ. Trimming removed 4 bases from V and 0 bases from J, with 11 bases in between. The CDR3 coding sequence is TGCGCCAGCAGCACCCGGGACTTCTCCTACGAGCAGTACTTC. As protein: CASSTRDFSYEQYF. Supplemented by reference TRBV5-1 and TRBJ2-7, the full variable domain reads KAGVTQTPRYLIKTRGQQVTLSCSPISGHRSVSWYQQTPGQGLQFLFEYFSETQRNKGNFPGRFSGRQFSNSRSEMNVSTLELGDSALYLCASSTRDFSYEQYFGPGTRLTVT.

This clonotype was picked up many times. The chain has TRBV10-3 and TRBJ1-2, with TRBD1 matching 8 bases. The trim removed 10 bases at V and 0 bases at J, leaving 4 bases unmatched. CDR1 is ENHRY and CDR2 is SYGVKD in the germline V gene. The CDR3 is 13 residues long. DNA of the CDR3: TGTGCCACCCGACAGGGGCCTAACTATGGCTACACCTTC. This codes for CATRQGPNYGYTF.

V gene TRBV6-5 combines with J gene TRBJ2-5, with D possibly being TRBD2 (5 bases). V was clipped by 10 bases and J by 2 bases, with 11 bases between them. CDR3 length equals 12 residues. Germline loops: CDR1 MNHEY, CDR2 SVGAGI. The CDR3 sequence: CAISSGQETQYF. CDR3 sequence (DNA): TGTGCCATCAGCTCGGGACAAGAGACCCAGTACTTC.

This clonotype was counted at least ten times. CDR3 protein: CSARDYQLNQPQHF. In nucleotides, the CDR3 is TGCAGTGCTAGAGATTACCAACTCAATCAGCCCCAGCATTTT. The V and J genes are TRBV20-1 and TRBJ1-5; D remains unclear. V lost 0 bases to trimming and J lost 3 bases, with 9 bases between them. The CDR3 runs to 14 residues. Per germline, CDR1 DFQATT and CDR2 SNEGSKA (reference sequence).

This clonotype was found a few times. This chain joins TRBV5-1 and TRBJ2-5; 12 bases are shared with TRBD2. The germline CDR1 and CDR2 sequences are SGHRS and YFSETQ. The CDR3 runs to 14 residues. V shed 7 bases and J 7 bases; nucleotides not matched to a gene: 8. The CDR3 sequence is CASGWQTSGGTQYF. The CDR3 region has the DNA TGCGCCAGCGGCTGGCAGACTAGCGGGGGGACCCAGTACTTC.

The chain combines TRBV6-5 with TRBJ2-5, with TRBD2 matching 11 bases. The junction had 8 bases not matched to a gene; V was cut back by 0 bases and J by 2 bases. CDR3 length equals 18 residues. Germline lookup yields CDR1 MNHEY and CDR2 SVGAGI. For the CDR3, the DNA is TGTGCCAGCAGTTACTCTTTTGGGACTAGCGGATCTCAAGAGACCCAGTACTTC. Translated, it gives CASSYSFGTSGSQETQYF.

This clonotype was detected many times. The chain couples TRBV15 to TRBJ2-7; 9 nucleotides align to TRBD2. CDR1 is LNHNV, CDR2 YYDKDF, per germline (reference sequence). Trimming removed 0 bases from V and 5 bases from J; junction bases left unmatched: 8. The CDR3 length is 16 residues. The chain's CDR3 is CATSRESGSGSDEQYF. The CDR3 DNA sequence: TGTGCCACCAGCAGAGAATCGGGTAGCGGGAGCGACGAGCAGTACTTC. Looking up the rest from reference TRBV15 and TRBJ2-7 gives the full variable domain: DAMVIQNPRYQVTQFGKPVTLSCSQTLNHNVMYWYQQKSSQAPKLLFHYYDKDFNNEADTPDNFQSRRPNTSFCFLDIRSPGLGDTAMYLCATSRESGSGSDEQYFGPGTRLTVT.

Comments on this clonotype: Germline and junction disagree at one end, which may indicate a read error. CDR3 sequence reads: CASNQVAGDQETQYF. CDR3 in DNA: TGTGCCAGCAACCAAGTAGCGGGGGACCAAGAGACCCAGTACTTC. V and J are TRBV3-1 and TRBJ2-5; 9 bases agree with TRBD2. From germline, CDR1 is LGHDT and CDR2 YNNKEL (reference sequence). CDR3 length: 15 amino acids.

This clonotype was detected a few times. This sequence joins TRBV6-2 or TRBV6-3 and TRBJ1-1; 7 positions agree with TRBD1. With 7 bases clipped from V and 8 bases from J, the junction kept 13 bases outside the gene matches. CDR3 size: 14 residues. The germline gives CDR1 MNHEY, CDR2 SVGEGT. CDR3 sequence reads: CASIKRQGIGEAFF. CDR3 coding DNA: TGTGCCAGCATCAAGAGACAGGGCATCGGGGAAGCTTTCTTT.

This clonotype occurred many times. CDR3 amino acids: CASSEGGATGEQYF. DNA for the CDR3: TGTGCCAGCAGTGAAGGGGGAGCTACTGGCGAGCAGTACTTC. The chain links TRBV2 to TRBJ2-7, with D maybe TRBD2 (5 bases). Germline CDR1 reads SNHLY; CDR2 reads FYNNEI. The CDR3 covers 14 residues. Between the trimmed V and J ends, which lost 1 base and 6 bases, there was a span of 13 bases.

This clonotype was observed many times. The J gene is TRBJ2-7, the V gene TRBV28, with D hard to call. Germline CDR1 reads MDHEN; CDR2 reads SYDVKM. Trimming left V 4 bases short and J 6 bases short, with 13 bases between. This CDR3 spans 13 amino acids. The CDR3 spells CASSSSSYREQYF. Here the CDR3 DNA reads TGTGCCAGCAGTTCGTCCAGTTACCGCGAGCAGTACTTC.

This clonotype was observed at least ten times. V is TRBV28 and J is TRBJ2-7; 7 bases are shared with TRBD1. J lost 6 bases, V lost 7 bases, and 12 bases had no gene match. The CDR3 extends over 14 amino acids. Germline lookup yields CDR1 MDHEN and CDR2 SYDVKM. The CDR3 spells CASTTRGPRGEQYF. DNA of the CDR3: TGTGCCAGCACCACGAGGGGGCCCCGGGGCGAGCAGTACTTC.

The chain carries TRBV20-1 and TRBJ1-5; possible D gene TRBD1, 5 bases. Trimming took 2 bases from V and 5 from J, leaving 13 bases between them. CDR3 length equals 14 residues. Germline loops: CDR1 DFQATT, CDR2 SNEGSKA (reference sequence). The CDR3 nucleotides are TGCAGTGCTAGACCGGACAAGGGCGATCAGCCCCAGCATTTT. It codes for CSARPDKGDQPQHF.

This clonotype appeared a few times. The chain combines TRBV27 with TRBJ1-5; 8 bases align to TRBD1. Germline CDR1 MNHEY, CDR2 SMNVEV (reference sequence). Germline trimming cut 8 bases from V and 0 bases from J; bases unmatched to any gene: 9. This CDR3 region has 16 residues. The CDR3 loop is CASRRDRRNSNQPQHF. The CDR3, as DNA: TGTGCCAGCCGCCGGGACAGGAGGAATAGCAATCAGCCCCAGCATTTT.

This clonotype was seen many times. This chain links TRBV19 with TRBJ2-6; no clear D. V gave up 2 bases and J gave up 4 bases, with 6 bases separating them. Germline assignment: CDR1 LNHDA and CDR2 SQIVND (reference sequence). This CDR3 spans 14 amino acids. DNA for the CDR3: TGTGCCAGTAGTATATGGTACGGGGCCAACGTCCTGACTTTC. This codes for CASSIWYGANVLTF.

This clonotype has ten or more counts. The CDR3 spells CASSYRENYGYTF. CDR3 sequence (DNA): TGTGCCAGCAGTTACAGAGAAAACTATGGCTACACCTTC. The chain carries TRBV6-2 or TRBV6-3 and TRBJ1-2; D call uncertain. The germline CDR1 and CDR2 sequences are MNHEY and SVGEGT. The CDR3 sequence is 13 residues long. V was cut by 2 bases and J by 2 bases, with 6 bases left in between.

This clonotype has at least ten counts. V usage is TRBV6-1 and J usage is TRBJ2-7, with TRBD2 matching over 7 bases. V lost 5 bases, J lost 3 bases, and 13 bases stayed unmatched. The CDR3 runs 16 residues. Germline CDR1 reads MNHNS; CDR2 reads SASEGT. The DNA for the CDR3 is TGTGCCAGCAGTCTTCTTATAGGGAGGGTTGGCTACGAGCAGTACTTC. Protein sequence: CASSLLIGRVGYEQYF.

This clonotype has at least ten counts. The chain combines TRBV12-3 or TRBV12-4 with TRBJ2-2; D gene ambiguous. The CDR3 runs 13 residues. V was shortened by 3 bases and J by 10 bases, with 12 bases between the two germline ends. The CDR3 protein is CASSFRNAEELFF. The CDR3 DNA follows: TGTGCCAGCAGTTTTCGGAACGCCGAGGAGCTGTTTTTT.